The rows below give T cell receptor beta chains drawn from one sample of a study of shared clonotypes between healthy human individuals. The assay was immunoSEQ multiplex PCR, and TCRdb's table has in-frame clones only and misses some. The data show 2,500,000 or so clones, over 85% seen once. The sequenced sample was naive CD4+ T cells from PBMCs. Receptor source: a young man in good health. Some clones in this sample may be carry-over from other donors' samples. Both conserved end residues are part of each CDR3. The D gene is left open where the match is weak.

TRBJ1-1,NA,TRBV7-2,TGTGCCAGCAGCTTCGGCTCGGACAGCGTCTCTGAAGCTTTCTTT,CASSFGSDSVSEAFF
TRBJ2-1,TRBD2,TRBV7-3,TGTGCCAGCAGCCTCAGACTAGCGGGAGTTAATGAGCAGTTCTTC,CASSLRLAGVNEQFF
TRBJ2-7,TRBD2,TRBV4-3,TGCGCCAGCAGCCAAGACTTTCGCCTAGCGGGATCCTACGAGCAGTACTTC,CASSQDFRLAGSYEQYF
TRBJ2-1,NA,TRBV6-5,TGTGCCAAAGGGCCGGGAAACCCATACAATGAGCAGTTCTTC,CAKGPGNPYNEQFF
TRBJ2-7,TRBD1,TRBV5-1,TGCGCCAGCAGCCAATTCCCGGACAGGGGTTTAATCCCCACCTACGAGCAGTACTTC,CASSQFPDRGLIPTYEQYF
TRBJ1-6,NA,TRBV9,TGTGCCAGCAGCGTAGGAGGGAAGGATTCACCCCTCCACTTT,CASSVGGKDSPLHF
TRBJ2-7,NA,TRBV18,TGTGCCAGCTCACCAAACAGGGCCGGCTCCTACGAGCAGTACTTC,CASSPNRAGSYEQYF
TRBJ2-1,NA,TRBV7-6,TGTGCCAGCAGTTTGGTGGTTGGGGAGCAGTTCTTC,CASSLVVGEQFF
TRBJ2-1,TRBD2,TRBV6-5,TGTGCCAGCAGTTACTCTAGACTAGCCTATGAGCAGTTCTTC,CASSYSRLAYEQFF
TRBJ2-7,NA,TRBV15,TGTGCCACCAGCAGAGATTACATGGGGAGCTACGAGCAGTACTTC,CATSRDYMGSYEQYF
TRBJ2-1,TRBD2,TRBV5-1,TGCGCCAGCAGCTACGAGGGACCCTTAGCGGGAAACAATGAGCAGTTCTTC,CASSYEGPLAGNNEQFF
TRBJ1-5,TRBD1,TRBV6-6,TGTGCCAGCAGTTCCGGACAGGGGGCTCAACAGCCCCAGCATTTT,CASSSGQGAQQPQHF